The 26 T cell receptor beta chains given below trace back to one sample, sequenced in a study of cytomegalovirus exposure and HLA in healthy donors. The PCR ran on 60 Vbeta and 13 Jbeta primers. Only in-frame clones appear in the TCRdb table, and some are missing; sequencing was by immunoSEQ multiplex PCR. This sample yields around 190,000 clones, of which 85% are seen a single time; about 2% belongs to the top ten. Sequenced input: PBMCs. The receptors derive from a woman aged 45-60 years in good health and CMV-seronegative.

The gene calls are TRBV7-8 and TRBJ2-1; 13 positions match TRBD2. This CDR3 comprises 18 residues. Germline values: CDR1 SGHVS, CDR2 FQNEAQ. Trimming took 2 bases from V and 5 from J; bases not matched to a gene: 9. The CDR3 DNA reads TGTGCCAGCAGCTTACCGAGTCAGGGACTAGCGGGAAACAATGAGCAGTTCTTC. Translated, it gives CASSLPSQGLAGNNEQFF. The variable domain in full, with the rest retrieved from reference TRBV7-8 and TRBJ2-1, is GAGVSQSPRYKVAKRGQDVALRCDPISGHVSLFWYQQALGQGPEFLTYFQNEAQLDKSGLPSDRFFAERPEGSVSTLKIQRTQQEDSAVYLCASSLPSQGLAGNNEQFFGPGTRLTVL.

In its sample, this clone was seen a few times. CDR3 region: CASSISAGGHQPQHF. For the CDR3, the DNA is TGTGCCAGTAGTATCTCCGCAGGGGGCCATCAGCCCCAGCATTTT. The chain employs TRBV19 and TRBJ1-5; 8 nucleotides agree with TRBD1. There are 15 residues in the CDR3. V gave up 3 bases and J gave up 5 bases; unmatched junction bases: 6. CDR1 and CDR2 from the germline V gene are LNHDA and SQIVND (reference sequence).

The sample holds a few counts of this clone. CDR3 protein: CASSFLRLAGGDYEQYF. CDR3 in DNA: TGTGCCAGCAGCTTTCTGAGGCTAGCGGGAGGGGACTACGAGCAGTACTTC. This chain connects TRBV13 to TRBJ2-7, with TRBD2 matching 12 bases. The junction had 9 bases not matched to a gene; V was cut back by 3 bases and J by 3 bases. The germline V gene encodes CDR1 PRHDT and CDR2 FYEKMQ (reference sequence). The CDR3 runs to 17 residues.

In nucleotides, the CDR3 is TGCAGCGCCCCGGACTTTGCAGATACGCAGTATTTT. It is translated as CSAPDFADTQYF. The chain carries TRBV29-1 and TRBJ2-3, with TRBD2 as a possible D gene (5 bases). Deletions cut 7 bases from V and 4 bases from J, with 12 bases between. The CDR3 has 12 amino acids. The germline gives CDR1 SQVTM, CDR2 ANQGSEA.

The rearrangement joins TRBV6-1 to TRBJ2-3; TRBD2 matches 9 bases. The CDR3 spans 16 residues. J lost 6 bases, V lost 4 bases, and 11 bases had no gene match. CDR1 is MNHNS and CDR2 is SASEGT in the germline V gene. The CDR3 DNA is TGTGCCAGCAGTGGCTTTAGCGGGAGAACTTTGGATACGCAGTATTTT. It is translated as CASSGFSGRTLDTQYF.

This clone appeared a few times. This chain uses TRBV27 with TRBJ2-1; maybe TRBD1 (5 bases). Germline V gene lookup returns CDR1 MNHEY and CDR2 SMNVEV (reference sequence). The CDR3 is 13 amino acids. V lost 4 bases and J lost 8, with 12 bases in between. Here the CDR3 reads CASSSIWGDEQFF. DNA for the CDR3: TGTGCCAGCAGTTCCATTTGGGGCGATGAGCAGTTCTTC.

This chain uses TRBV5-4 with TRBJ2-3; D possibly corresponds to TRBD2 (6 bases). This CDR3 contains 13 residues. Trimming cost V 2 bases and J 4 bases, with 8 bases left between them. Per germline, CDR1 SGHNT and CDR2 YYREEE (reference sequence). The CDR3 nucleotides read TGTGCCAGCAGCTTAACGGGAGCAGATACGCAGTATTTT. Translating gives CASSLTGADTQYF.

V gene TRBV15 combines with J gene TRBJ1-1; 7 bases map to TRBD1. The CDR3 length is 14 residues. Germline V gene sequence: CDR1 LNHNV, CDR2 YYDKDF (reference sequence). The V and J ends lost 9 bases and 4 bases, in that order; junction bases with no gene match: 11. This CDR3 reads CATRRLDRATEAFF. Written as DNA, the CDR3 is TGTGCCACGAGGAGACTCGACAGGGCCACTGAAGCTTTCTTT.

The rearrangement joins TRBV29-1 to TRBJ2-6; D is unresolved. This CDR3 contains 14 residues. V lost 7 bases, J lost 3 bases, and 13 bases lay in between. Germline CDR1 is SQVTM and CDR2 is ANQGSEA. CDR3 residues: CSALWAGGANVLTF. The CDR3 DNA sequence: TGCAGCGCCCTTTGGGCTGGTGGGGCCAACGTCCTGACTTTC.

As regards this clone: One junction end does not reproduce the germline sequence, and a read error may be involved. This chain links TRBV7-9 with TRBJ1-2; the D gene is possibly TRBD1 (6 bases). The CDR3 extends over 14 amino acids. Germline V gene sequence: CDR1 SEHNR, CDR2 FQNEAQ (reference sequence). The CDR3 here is CSSSLVRQEVGIPF. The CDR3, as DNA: TGTTCCAGCAGCTTAGTACGACAGGAGGTGGGGATTCCCTTC.

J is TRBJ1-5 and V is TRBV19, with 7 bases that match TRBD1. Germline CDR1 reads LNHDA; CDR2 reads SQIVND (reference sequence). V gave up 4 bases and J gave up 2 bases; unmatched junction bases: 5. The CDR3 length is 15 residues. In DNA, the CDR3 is TGTGCCAGTAGTACCCCCGGACAGGGCAATCAGCCCCAGCATTTT. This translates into CASSTPGQGNQPQHF.

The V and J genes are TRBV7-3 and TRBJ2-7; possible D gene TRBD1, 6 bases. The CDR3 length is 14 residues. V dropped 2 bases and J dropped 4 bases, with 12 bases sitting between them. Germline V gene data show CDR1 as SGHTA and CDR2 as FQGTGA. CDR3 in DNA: TGTGCCAGCAGCTTAGCCCAGGGGCATTACGAGCAGTACTTC. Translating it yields CASSLAQGHYEQYF.

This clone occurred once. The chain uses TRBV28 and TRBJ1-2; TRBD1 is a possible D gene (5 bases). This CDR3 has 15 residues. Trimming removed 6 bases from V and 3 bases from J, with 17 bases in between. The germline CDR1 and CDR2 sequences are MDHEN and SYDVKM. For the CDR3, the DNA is TGTGCCAGCAGCCGCTTCCCCAGGGAATACTATGGCTACACCTTC. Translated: CASSRFPREYYGYTF.

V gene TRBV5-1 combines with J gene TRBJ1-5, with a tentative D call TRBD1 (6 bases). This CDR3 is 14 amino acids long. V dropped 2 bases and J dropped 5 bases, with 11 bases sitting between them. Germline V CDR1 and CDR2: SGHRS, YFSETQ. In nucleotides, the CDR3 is TGCGCCAGCAGCTTTGGCGGGGGCTATCAGCCCCAGCATTTT. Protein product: CASSFGGGYQPQHF.

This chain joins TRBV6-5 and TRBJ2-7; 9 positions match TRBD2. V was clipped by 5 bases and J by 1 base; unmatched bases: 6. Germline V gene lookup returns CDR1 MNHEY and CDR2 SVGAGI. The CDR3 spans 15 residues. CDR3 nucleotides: TGTGCCAGCAGTCCCTATACTAGCGGGTCCTACGAGCAGTACTTC. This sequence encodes CASSPYTSGSYEQYF.

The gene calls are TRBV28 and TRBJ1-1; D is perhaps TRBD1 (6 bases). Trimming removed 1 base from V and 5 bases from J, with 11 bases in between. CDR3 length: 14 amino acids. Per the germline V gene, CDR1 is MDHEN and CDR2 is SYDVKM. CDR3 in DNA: TGTGCCAGCAGTTTATTATGGGGGCGGACTGAAGCTTTCTTT. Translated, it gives CASSLLWGRTEAFF.

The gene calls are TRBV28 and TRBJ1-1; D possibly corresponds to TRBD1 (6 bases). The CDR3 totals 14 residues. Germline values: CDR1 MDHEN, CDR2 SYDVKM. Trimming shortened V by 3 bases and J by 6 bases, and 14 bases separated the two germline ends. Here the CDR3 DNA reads TGTGCCAGCAGTTTGGTGGCAGGGGTCGCTGAAGCTTTCTTT. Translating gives CASSLVAGVAEAFF.

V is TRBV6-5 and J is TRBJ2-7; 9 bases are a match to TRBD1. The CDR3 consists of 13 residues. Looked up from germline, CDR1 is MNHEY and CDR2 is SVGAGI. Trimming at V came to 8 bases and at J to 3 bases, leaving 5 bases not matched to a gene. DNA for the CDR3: TGTGCCAGCCGGCGGGACAGGGACTACGAGCAGTACTTC. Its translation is CASRRDRDYEQYF.

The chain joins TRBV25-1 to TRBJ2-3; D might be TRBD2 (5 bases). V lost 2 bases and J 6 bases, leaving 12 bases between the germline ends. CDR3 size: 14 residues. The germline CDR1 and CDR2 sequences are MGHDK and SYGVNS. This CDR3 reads CASSEGLAADTQYF. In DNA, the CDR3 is TGTGCCAGCAGTGAAGGGCTAGCAGCCGATACGCAGTATTTT.

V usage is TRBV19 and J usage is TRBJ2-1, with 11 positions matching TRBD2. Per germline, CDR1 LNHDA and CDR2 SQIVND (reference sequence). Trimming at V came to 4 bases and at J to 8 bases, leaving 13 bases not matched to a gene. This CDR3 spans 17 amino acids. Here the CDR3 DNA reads TGTGCCAGTAGTACCCCGGCCCGACTAGCGGGATATCATGAGCAGTTCTTC. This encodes CASSTPARLAGYHEQFF.

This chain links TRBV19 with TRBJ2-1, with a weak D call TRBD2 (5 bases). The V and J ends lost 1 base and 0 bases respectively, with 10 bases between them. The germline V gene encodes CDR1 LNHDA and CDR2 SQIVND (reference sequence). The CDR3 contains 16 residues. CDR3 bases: TGTGCCAGTAGTATAGGGACGGGGAGCTCCTACAATGAGCAGTTCTTC. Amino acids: CASSIGTGSSYNEQFF.

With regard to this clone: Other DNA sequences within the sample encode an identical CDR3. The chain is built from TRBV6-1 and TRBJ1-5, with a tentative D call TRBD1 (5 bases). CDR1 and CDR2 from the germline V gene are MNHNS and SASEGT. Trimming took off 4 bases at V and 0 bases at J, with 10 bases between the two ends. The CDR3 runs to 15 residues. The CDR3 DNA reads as TGTGCCAGCAGTGGTGACAGCTATAGCAATCAGCCCCAGCATTTT. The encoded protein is CASSGDSYSNQPQHF.

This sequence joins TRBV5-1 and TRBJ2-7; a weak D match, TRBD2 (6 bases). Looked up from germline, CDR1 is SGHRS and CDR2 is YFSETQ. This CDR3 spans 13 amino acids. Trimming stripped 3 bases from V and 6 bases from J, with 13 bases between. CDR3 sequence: CASSSGPGGEQYF. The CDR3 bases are TGCGCCAGCAGCTCGGGGCCCGGGGGCGAGCAGTACTTC.

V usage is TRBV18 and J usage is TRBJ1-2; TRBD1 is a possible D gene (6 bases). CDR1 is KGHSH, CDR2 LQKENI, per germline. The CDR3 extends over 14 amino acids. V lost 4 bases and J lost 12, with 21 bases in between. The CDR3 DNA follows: TGTGCCAGCTCACAGAGGACAGCTGTACTTGAGGACACCTTC. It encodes CASSQRTAVLEDTF.

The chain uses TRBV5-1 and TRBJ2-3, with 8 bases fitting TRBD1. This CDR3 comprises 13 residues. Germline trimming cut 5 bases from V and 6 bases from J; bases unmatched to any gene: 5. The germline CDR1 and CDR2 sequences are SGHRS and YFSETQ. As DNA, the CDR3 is TGCGCCAGCAGTGTACAGGGGGATGATACGCAGTATTTT. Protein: CASSVQGDDTQYF.

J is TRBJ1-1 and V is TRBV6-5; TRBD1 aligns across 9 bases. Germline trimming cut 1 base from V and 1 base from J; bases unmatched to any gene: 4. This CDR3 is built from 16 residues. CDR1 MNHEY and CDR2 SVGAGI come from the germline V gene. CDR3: CASSYWGTGRNTEAFF. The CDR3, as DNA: TGTGCCAGCAGTTACTGGGGGACAGGGAGGAACACTGAAGCTTTCTTT.